What follows is one T cell receptor (beta chain) and its context. No antigen is known for it. Trimming took off 0 bases at V and 1 base at J, with 9 bases between the two ends. CDR3 length: 16 residues. Germline lookup yields CDR1 SGHVS and CDR2 FNYEAQ. Before sequencing, viral peptide pools were used by the ViraFEST assay to expand antigen-specific CD4+ T cells. The culture ran for 10 days before CD4+ T cells were isolated. Nucleocapsid antibody tests were negative, and the vaccine recipients had no prior SARS-CoV-2 infection. Cultures of about 2 million PBMC per well contained around 11 IU/ml IL-2 plus 10 ug/ml peptides. Profiled with immunoSEQ multiplex PCR; TCRdb holds only in-frame clones, not every one. The table lists around 24,000 clones, approximately 74% of them singletons. The sample comes from a study of vaccination effects on CD4 cells after COVID-19. On the study more broadly: Each participant received a vaccine that was either BNT162b2 or mRNA-1273, given as two doses.

Findings and limits, study-wide: There were few convalescent patients in the study and no early post-infection timepoints. Infection-derived and vaccine-derived clones contracted markedly late after vaccination.

The gene calls are TRBV7-6 and TRBJ2-2; no clear D gene. The sequencing here drew on CD4+ T cells from PBMCs cultured with SARS-CoV-2 spike peptides, taken before COVID-19 vaccination. The sequence was collected from a human donor who received a COVID-19 vaccine. The CDR3 region has the DNA TGTGCCAGCAGCTTAGCGGACGGCCAGAACACCGGGGAGCTGTTTTTT. Protein: CASSLADGQNTGELFF.